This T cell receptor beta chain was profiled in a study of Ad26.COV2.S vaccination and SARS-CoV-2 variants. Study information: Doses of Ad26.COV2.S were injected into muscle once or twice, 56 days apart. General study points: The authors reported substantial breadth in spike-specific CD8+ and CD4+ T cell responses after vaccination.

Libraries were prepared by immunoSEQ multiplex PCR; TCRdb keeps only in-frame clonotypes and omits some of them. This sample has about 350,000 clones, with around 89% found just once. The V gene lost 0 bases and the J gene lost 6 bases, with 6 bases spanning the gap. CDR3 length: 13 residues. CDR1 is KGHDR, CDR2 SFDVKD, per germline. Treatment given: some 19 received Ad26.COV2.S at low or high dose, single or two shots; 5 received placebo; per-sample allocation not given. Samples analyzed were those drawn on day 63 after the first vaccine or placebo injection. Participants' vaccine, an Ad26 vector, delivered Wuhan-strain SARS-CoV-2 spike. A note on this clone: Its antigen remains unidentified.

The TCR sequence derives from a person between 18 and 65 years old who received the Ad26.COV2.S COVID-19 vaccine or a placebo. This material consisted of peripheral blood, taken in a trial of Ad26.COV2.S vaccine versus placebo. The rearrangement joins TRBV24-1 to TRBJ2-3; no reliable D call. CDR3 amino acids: CATSDLGVDTQYF. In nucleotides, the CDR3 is TGTGCCACCAGTGATTTGGGTGTTGATACGCAGTATTTT.